A selection of T cell receptor beta chains follows, all from one sample in a study of T cell responses to AZD1222 COVID-19 vaccine. Profiling relied on immunoSEQ multiplex PCR, and the TCRdb table lists in-frame clones only, not all of them. The repertoire has around 180,000 clones, 80% to 90% of them found once; the top ten carry around 6.9%. The specimen was peripheral blood, collected on day 0 of AZD1222 vaccination. The receptors shown here come from an adult in good health. The CDR3 runs from the conserved cysteine through the conserved F or W. The D gene is left open where the match is weak. Size tells how often a clone was seen (once, few, many) or the class of an expanded clone, and some rows leave it out.

v_call	d_call	j_call	clone_size	cdr3_length	cdr3_aa	cdr3_nt
TRBV2	NA	TRBJ2-1	NA	12	CASRILALEQFF	TGTGCCAGCAGGATATTAGCTTTGGAGCAGTTCTTC
TRBV25-1	NA	TRBJ1-5	NA	13	CASSAGGNQPQHF	TGTGCCAGCAGTGCGGGGGGCAATCAGCCCCAGCATTTT
TRBV7-9	NA	TRBJ2-7	NA	13	CASSAAASYEQYF	TGTGCCAGCAGCGCCGCGGCCTCCTACGAGCAGTACTTC
TRBV19	NA	TRBJ1-6	NA	15	CASSLAGTGDSPLHF	TGTGCCAGTAGTCTTGCTGGCACAGGTGATTCACCCCTCCACTTT
TRBV27	TRBD1	TRBJ2-5	NA	16	CASSLAQGDWQETQYF	TGTGCCAGCAGTTTAGCCCAGGGGGATTGGCAAGAGACCCAGTACTTC
TRBV2	TRBD2	TRBJ2-1	NA	15	CASSPGAGTRHEQFF	TGTGCCAGCAGCCCGGGGGCTGGGACTAGACACGAGCAGTTCTTC
TRBV19	NA	TRBJ2-2	NA	13	CASRTVNTGELFF	TGTGCCAGTCGGACGGTGAACACCGGGGAGCTGTTTTTT
TRBV6-5	NA	TRBJ1-2	NA	15	CASSWTTGGAYGYTF	TGTGCCAGCAGTTGGACGACAGGAGGGGCTTACGGCTACACCTTC
TRBV30	TRBD1	TRBJ2-3	NA	17	CAWSARPGTGYTDTQYF	TGTGCCTGGAGTGCCCGACCCGGGACAGGATACACAGATACGCAGTATTTT
TRBV4-1	TRBD1	TRBJ1-4	NA	15	CASSQGTGEGEKLFF	TGCGCCAGCAGCCAAGGGACAGGGGAAGGCGAAAAACTGTTTTTT
TRBV5-1	TRBD2	TRBJ2-3	NA	15	CASSVSGGTQDTQYF	TGCGCCAGCAGCGTTAGCGGGGGGACACAGGATACGCAGTATTTT
TRBV2	TRBD1	TRBJ1-2	NA	15	CASSTGQGYGYGYTF	TGTGCCAGCAGTACGGGACAGGGATACGGCTATGGCTACACCTTC
TRBV25-1	NA	TRBJ1-4	NA	15	CASSEGPPTPEKLFF	TGTGCCAGCAGTGAAGGGCCGCCAACTCCTGAAAAACTGTTTTTT
TRBV29-1	TRBD1	TRBJ1-1	NA	15	CSVDSTGGWKPEAFF	TGCAGCGTTGACTCGACAGGGGGCTGGAAACCTGAAGCTTTCTTT
TRBV24-1	TRBD1	TRBJ2-7	NA	14	CATSGTGSTYEQYF	TGTGCCACCAGTGGGACAGGGTCTACGTACGAGCAGTACTTC
TRBV4-2	TRBD2	TRBJ2-3	NA	17	CASSRGLLAGGADTQYF	TGTGCCAGCAGCCGAGGATTACTAGCGGGGGGGGCAGATACGCAGTATTTT
TRBV4-1	TRBD2	TRBJ2-1	NA	15	CASSQNGGTYNEQFF	TGCGCCAGCAGCCAAAACGGGGGGACCTACAATGAGCAGTTCTTC
TRBV2	NA	TRBJ2-3	NA	16	CASTPQAFPSTDTQYF	TGTGCCAGCACGCCCCAGGCCTTCCCAAGCACAGATACGCAGTATTTT
TRBV2	NA	TRBJ1-1	NA	14	CASSPVHRAGEAFF	TGTGCCAGCAGCCCCGTTCACAGGGCGGGTGAAGCTTTCTTT
TRBV15	TRBD1	TRBJ1-1	NA	20	CATSRDYPRRGLSWDTEAFF	TGTGCCACCAGCAGAGATTATCCCCGCAGGGGGCTTTCGTGGGACACTGAAGCTTTCTTT
TRBV28	TRBD1	TRBJ1-4	NA	14	CASSQTGGNEKLFF	TGTGCCAGCAGTCAGACAGGGGGTAATGAAAAACTGTTTTTT
TRBV5-1	NA	TRBJ1-1	NA	14	CASSLDAGDTEAFF	TGCGCCAGCAGCTTGGACGCAGGGGACACTGAAGCTTTCTTT
TRBV7-2	TRBD1	TRBJ2-7	NA	18	CASSLGMPDRASLHEQYF	TGTGCCAGCAGCTTAGGGATGCCGGACAGGGCGTCTTTGCACGAGCAGTACTTC
TRBV5-1	TRBD2	TRBJ2-1	NA	17	CASSGGLAGALYNEQFF	TGCGCCAGCAGCGGGGGACTAGCGGGGGCTCTCTACAATGAGCAGTTCTTC
TRBV27	NA	TRBJ2-5	NA	13	CASSWGLQETQYF	TGTGCCAGCAGTTGGGGGCTCCAAGAGACCCAGTACTTC
TRBV5-1	NA	TRBJ2-3	NA	13	CASSLGPGDTQYF	TGCGCCAGCAGCTTGGGGCCCGGAGATACGCAGTATTTT
TRBV5-6	NA	TRBJ1-1	NA	11	CASSLSTEAFF	TGTGCCAGCAGCTTGTCGACTGAAGCTTTCTTT
TRBV11-3	NA	TRBJ2-4	NA	17	CASSLGNRGGVKNIQYF	TGTGCCAGCAGCTTGGGGAACAGGGGGGGAGTCAAAAACATTCAGTACTTC
TRBV6-1	NA	TRBJ1-5	NA	13	CASSEGANQPQHF	TGTGCCAGCAGTGAAGGGGCAAATCAGCCCCAGCATTTT
TRBV24-1	TRBD1	TRBJ1-2	NA	16	CATSEVRQGGNYGYTF	TGTGCCACCAGTGAAGTAAGACAGGGGGGGAACTATGGCTACACCTTC
TRBV6-5	NA	TRBJ1-2	NA	15	CASSPRGTGNYGYTF	TGTGCCAGCAGTCCACGTGGGACGGGCAATTATGGCTACACCTTC
TRBV6-5	NA	TRBJ1-4	NA	15	CASSYAAGSWEKLFF	TGTGCCAGCAGTTACGCGGCAGGGTCTTGGGAAAAACTGTTTTTT
TRBV27	NA	TRBJ1-5	NA	13	CASTGARGQPQHF	TGTGCCAGCACCGGGGCTAGGGGGCAGCCCCAGCATTTT
TRBV12-5	NA	TRBJ1-1	NA	12	CASGWPETEAFF	TGTGCTAGTGGTTGGCCAGAGACTGAAGCTTTCTTT
TRBV12-1	NA	TRBJ1-2	once	15	CASSWTLGPHYGYTF	TGTGCCAGCAGTTGGACCCTCGGACCACACTATGGCTACACCTTC
TRBV5-4	TRBD1	TRBJ1-4	NA	16	CASTTSTGASYEKLFF	TGTGCCAGCACGACCTCGACAGGGGCGAGTTATGAAAAACTGTTTTTT
TRBV15	NA	TRBJ2-1	NA	13	CATSQQLNNEQFF	TGTGCCACCAGCCAACAGCTTAACAATGAGCAGTTCTTC
TRBV7-8	NA	TRBJ2-1	once	15	CASSQKLGSYNEQFF	TGTGCCAGCAGCCAAAAACTGGGGTCCTACAATGAGCAGTTCTTC
TRBV5-1	NA	TRBJ2-5	NA	15	CASSPGTDTRETQYF	TGCGCCAGCAGCCCCGGGACCGACACGCGAGAGACCCAGTACTTC
TRBV4-3	TRBD1	TRBJ2-7	NA	14	CASSLEDREYEQYF	TGCGCCAGCAGCCTTGAAGACAGGGAGTACGAGCAGTACTTC